This T cell receptor (beta chain) was observed in a study of T-cell reconstitution after alpha-beta-depleted transplantation in children. Note on this clonotype: Its target is unknown.

General study results and limits: Diversity of TCRbeta at day 60 was high in some patients, arising from surviving recipient T cells and thymic progenitors. Several hundred graft clones that had expanded were reportedly the source of alpha-beta T cells about two months after transplant. Newly produced T cells mostly provided counts and TCRbeta diversity after one year, as hyperexpanded clones declined.

This CDR3 contains 14 residues. V was clipped by 6 bases and J by 2 bases; unmatched bases: 5. Unique molecular identifiers tagged the TCRbeta library. TCRdb reprocessed the PCR reads via MiXCR and lists one record per CDR3 protein. The sample has hundreds of thousands of distinct CDR3 sequences; 23% are singletons. The starting material was PBMCs, mostly from graft donor cells, obtained 360 days after TCRalphabeta/CD19-depleted stem cell transplant. This TCR was sampled from a boy under three years old who had a stem cell transplant for acute myeloid leukemia, so the T cells may come from the graft donor. The chain combines TRBV12-3 or TRBV12-4 with TRBJ2-7; TRBD1 aligns across 9 bases. Here the CDR3 DNA reads TGTGCCAGCAGCCGGGACAGGGATACCTACGAGCAGTACTTC. This translates into CASSRDRDTYEQYF.